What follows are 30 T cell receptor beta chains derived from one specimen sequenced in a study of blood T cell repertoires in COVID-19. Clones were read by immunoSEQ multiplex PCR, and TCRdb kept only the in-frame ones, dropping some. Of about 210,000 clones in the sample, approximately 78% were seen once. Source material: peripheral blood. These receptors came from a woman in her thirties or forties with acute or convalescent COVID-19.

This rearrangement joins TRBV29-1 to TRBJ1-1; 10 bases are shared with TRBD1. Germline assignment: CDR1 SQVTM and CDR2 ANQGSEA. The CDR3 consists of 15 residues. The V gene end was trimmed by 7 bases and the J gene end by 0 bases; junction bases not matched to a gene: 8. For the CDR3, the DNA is TGCAGCGCCGACAGGGGGCTGACAATGAACACTGAAGCTTTCTTT. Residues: CSADRGLTMNTEAFF. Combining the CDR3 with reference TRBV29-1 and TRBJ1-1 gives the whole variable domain SAVISQKPSRDICQRGTSLTIQCQVDSQVTMMFWYRQQPGQSLTLIATANQGSEATYESGFVIDKFPISRPNLTFSTLTVSNMSPEDSSIYLCSADRGLTMNTEAFFGQGTRLTVV.

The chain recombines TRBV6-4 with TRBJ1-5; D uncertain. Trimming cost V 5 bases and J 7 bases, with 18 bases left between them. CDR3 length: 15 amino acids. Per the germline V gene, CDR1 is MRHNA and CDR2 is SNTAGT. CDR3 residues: CASSSVPGIGQPQHF. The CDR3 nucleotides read TGTGCCAGCAGTTCGGTGCCGGGGATAGGGCAGCCCCAGCATTTT.

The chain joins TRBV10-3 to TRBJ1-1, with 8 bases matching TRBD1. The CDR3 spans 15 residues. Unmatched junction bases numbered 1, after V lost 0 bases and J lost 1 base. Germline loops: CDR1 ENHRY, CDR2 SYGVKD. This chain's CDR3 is CAISESTGENTEAFF. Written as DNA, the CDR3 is TGTGCCATCAGTGAGTCGACAGGGGAGAACACTGAAGCTTTCTTT.

The CDR3 protein is CASSLPQGVQYF. CDR3 DNA sequence: TGTGCCAGTAGTCTGCCCCAGGGCGTTCAGTACTTC. This chain uses TRBV19 with TRBJ2-4; D may be TRBD1 (5 bases). Germline V gene lookup returns CDR1 LNHDA and CDR2 SQIVND (reference sequence). Trimming took 5 bases from V and 11 from J, leaving 13 bases between them. The CDR3 sequence is 12 residues long.

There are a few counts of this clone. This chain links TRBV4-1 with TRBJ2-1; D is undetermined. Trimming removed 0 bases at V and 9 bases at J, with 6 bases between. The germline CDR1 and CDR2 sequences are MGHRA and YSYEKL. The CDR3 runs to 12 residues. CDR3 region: CASSQDRSEQFF. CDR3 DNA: TGCGCCAGCAGCCAAGATAGAAGTGAGCAGTTCTTC.

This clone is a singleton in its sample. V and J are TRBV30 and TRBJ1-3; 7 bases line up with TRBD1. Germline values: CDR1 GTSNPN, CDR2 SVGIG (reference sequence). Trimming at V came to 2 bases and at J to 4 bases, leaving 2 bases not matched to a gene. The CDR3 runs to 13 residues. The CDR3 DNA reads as TGTGCCTGGAGTCGGACAGGCGGAAACACCATATATTTT. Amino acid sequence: CAWSRTGGNTIYF. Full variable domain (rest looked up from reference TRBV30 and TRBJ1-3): SQTIHQWPATLVQPVGSPLSLECTVEGTSNPNLYWYRQAAGRGLQLLFYSVGIGQISSEVPQNLSASRPQDRQFILSSKKLLLSDSGFYLCAWSRTGGNTIYFGEGSWLTVV.

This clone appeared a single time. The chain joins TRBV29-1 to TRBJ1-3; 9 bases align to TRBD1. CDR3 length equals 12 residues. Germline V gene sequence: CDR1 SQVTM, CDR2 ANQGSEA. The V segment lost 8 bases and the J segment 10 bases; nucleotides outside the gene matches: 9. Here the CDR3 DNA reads TGCAGCACGTCGGACAGGGGTGGAACCATATATTTT. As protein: CSTSDRGGTIYF.

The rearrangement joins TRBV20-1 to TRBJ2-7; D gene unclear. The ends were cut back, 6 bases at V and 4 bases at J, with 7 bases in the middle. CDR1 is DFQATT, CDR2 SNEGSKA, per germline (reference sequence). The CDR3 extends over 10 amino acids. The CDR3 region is CSASPYEQYF. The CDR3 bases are TGCAGTGCCAGTCCTTACGAGCAGTACTTC.

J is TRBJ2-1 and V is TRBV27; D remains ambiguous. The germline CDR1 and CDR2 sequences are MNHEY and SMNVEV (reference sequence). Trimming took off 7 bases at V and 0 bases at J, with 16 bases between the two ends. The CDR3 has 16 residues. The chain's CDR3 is CASTQVGPSSYNEQFF. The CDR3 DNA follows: TGTGCCAGCACTCAGGTTGGGCCGAGCTCCTACAATGAGCAGTTCTTC.

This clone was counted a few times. CDR3 protein: CASSESSYGYGYTF. The CDR3 region has the DNA TGCGCCAGCAGTGAGTCGTCGTACGGCTATGGCTACACCTTC. The gene calls are TRBV10-2 and TRBJ1-2; D gene unclear. V gave up 0 bases and J gave up 4 bases, with 9 bases separating them. Looked up from germline, CDR1 is WSHSY and CDR2 is SAAADI. The CDR3 extends over 14 amino acids.

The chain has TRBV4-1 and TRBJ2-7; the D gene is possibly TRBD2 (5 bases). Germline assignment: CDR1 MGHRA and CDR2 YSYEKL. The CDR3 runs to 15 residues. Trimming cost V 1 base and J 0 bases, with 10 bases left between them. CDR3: CASSQGELYSYEQYF. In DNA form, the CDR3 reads TGCGCCAGCAGCCAAGGGGAGTTATACTCCTACGAGCAGTACTTC.

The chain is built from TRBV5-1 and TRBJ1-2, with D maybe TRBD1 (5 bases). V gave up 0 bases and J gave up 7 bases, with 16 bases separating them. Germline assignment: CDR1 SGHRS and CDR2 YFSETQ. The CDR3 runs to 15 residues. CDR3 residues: CASSLATEGMGGYTF. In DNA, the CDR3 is TGCGCCAGCAGCTTGGCCACGGAGGGGATGGGTGGCTACACCTTC.

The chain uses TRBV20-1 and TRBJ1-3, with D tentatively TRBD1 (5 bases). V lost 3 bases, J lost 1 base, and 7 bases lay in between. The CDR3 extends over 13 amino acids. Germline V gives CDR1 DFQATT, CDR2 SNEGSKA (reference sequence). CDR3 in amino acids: CSASGASGNTIYF. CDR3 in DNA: TGCAGTGCTAGTGGGGCTTCTGGAAACACCATATATTTT.

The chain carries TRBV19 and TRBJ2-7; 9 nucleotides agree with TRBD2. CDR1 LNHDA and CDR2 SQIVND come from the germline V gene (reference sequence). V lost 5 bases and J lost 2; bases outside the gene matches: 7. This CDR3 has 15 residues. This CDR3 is CASSVTSGGTYEQYF. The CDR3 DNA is TGTGCCAGTAGTGTGACTAGCGGAGGCACCTACGAGCAGTACTTC.

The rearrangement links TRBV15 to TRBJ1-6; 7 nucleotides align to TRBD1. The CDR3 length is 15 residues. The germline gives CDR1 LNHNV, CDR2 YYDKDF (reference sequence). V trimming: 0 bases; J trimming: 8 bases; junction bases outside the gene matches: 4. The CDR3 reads CATSRDRGGYSPLHF. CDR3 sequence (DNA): TGTGCCACCAGCAGAGATCGAGGGGGCTATTCACCCCTCCACTTT. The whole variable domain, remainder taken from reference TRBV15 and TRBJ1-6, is DAMVIQNPRYQVTQFGKPVTLSCSQTLNHNVMYWYQQKSSQAPKLLFHYYDKDFNNEADTPDNFQSRRPNTSFCFLDIRSPGLGDTAMYLCATSRDRGGYSPLHFGNGTRLTVT.

CDR3 in amino acids: CASSGDRGLNEQFF. Here the CDR3 DNA reads TGTGCCAGCAGCGGGGACAGGGGGCTGAATGAGCAGTTCTTC. The chain combines TRBV13 with TRBJ2-1; 12 positions match TRBD1. Germline CDR1 is PRHDT and CDR2 is FYEKMQ (reference sequence). Trimming took 5 bases from V and 7 from J; bases not matched to a gene: 3. This CDR3 has 14 amino acids.

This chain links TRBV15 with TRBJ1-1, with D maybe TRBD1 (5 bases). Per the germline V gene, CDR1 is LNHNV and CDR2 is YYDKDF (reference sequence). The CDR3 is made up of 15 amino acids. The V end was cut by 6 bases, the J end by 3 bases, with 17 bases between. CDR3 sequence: CATSRTGLLDTEAFF. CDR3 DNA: TGTGCCACCAGTAGAACGGGACTCCTGGACACTGAAGCTTTCTTT.

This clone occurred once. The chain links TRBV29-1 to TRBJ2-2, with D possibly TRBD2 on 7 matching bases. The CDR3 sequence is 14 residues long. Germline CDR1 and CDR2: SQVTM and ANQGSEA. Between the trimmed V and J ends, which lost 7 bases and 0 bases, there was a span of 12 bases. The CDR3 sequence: CSAEGGSNTGELFF. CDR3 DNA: TGCAGCGCTGAGGGGGGGTCGAACACCGGGGAGCTGTTTTTT.

CDR3 sequence reads: CAYNFRGTANTEAFF. CDR3 sequence (DNA): TGTGCCTACAATTTCAGGGGGACAGCGAACACTGAAGCTTTCTTT. The chain combines TRBV30 with TRBJ1-1; 7 bases are a match to TRBD1. Germline CDR1 and CDR2: GTSNPN and SVGIG (reference sequence). The CDR3 consists of 15 residues. V shed 7 bases and J 1 base; nucleotides not matched to a gene: 12.

The CDR3 DNA reads as TGTGCCAGTAGTTCAGGACTAGCGGGTCCCGAGCAGTACTTC. Its translation: CASSSGLAGPEQYF. This chain connects TRBV19 to TRBJ2-7; 11 nucleotides line up with TRBD2. The CDR3 sequence is 14 residues long. Germline V gives CDR1 LNHDA, CDR2 SQIVND (reference sequence). The J segment lost 6 bases and the V segment lost 5 bases, leaving 6 bases of the junction unmatched.

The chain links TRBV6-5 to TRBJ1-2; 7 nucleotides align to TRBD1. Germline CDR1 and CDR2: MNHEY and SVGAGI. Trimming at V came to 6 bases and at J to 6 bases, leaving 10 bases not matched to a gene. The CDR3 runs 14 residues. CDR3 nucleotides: TGTGCCAGCAGAGGTAGTCAGGGGGGTGATGGCTACACCTTC. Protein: CASRGSQGGDGYTF.

CDR3 sequence (DNA): TGTGCCAGCAGCTTGGCGCAGCGGGTCTACAATGAGCAGTTCTTC. Protein product: CASSLAQRVYNEQFF. The V and J genes are TRBV5-6 and TRBJ2-1; D is possibly TRBD2 (6 bases). Germline V gene data show CDR1 as SGHDT and CDR2 as YYEEEE. The ends were cut back, 0 bases at V and 3 bases at J, with 10 bases in the middle. This CDR3 region has 15 residues. Combining the CDR3 with reference TRBV5-6 and TRBJ2-1 gives the whole variable domain DAGVTQSPTHLIKTRGQQVTLRCSPKSGHDTVSWYQQALGQGPQFIFQYYEEEERQRGNFPDRFSGHQFPNYSSELNVNALLLGDSALYLCASSLAQRVYNEQFFGPGTRLTVL.

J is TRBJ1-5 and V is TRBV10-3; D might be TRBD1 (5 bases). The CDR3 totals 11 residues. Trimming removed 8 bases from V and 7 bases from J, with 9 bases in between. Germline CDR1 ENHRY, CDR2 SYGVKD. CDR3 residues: CAIGGGQPQHF. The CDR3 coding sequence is TGTGCCATCGGGGGGGGACAGCCCCAGCATTTT.

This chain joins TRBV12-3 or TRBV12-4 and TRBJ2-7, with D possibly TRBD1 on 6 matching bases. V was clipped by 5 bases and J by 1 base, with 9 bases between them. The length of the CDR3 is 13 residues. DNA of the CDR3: TGTGCCAGCAGTCCGGGACAATCCTACGAGCAGTACTTC. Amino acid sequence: CASSPGQSYEQYF.

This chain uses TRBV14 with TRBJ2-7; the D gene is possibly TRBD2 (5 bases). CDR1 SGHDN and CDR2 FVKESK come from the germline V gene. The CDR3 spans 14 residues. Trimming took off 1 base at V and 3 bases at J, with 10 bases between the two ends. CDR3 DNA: TGTGCCAGCAGCCAAGTTCCGGGATACTACGAGCAGTACTTC. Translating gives CASSQVPGYYEQYF.

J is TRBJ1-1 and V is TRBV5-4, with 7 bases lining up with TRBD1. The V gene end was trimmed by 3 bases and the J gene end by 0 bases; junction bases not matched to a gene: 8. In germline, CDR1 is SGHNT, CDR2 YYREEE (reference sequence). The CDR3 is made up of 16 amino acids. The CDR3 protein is CASSSPRDSLNTEAFF. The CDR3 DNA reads TGTGCCAGCAGCTCACCCCGGGACAGTCTGAACACTGAAGCTTTCTTT.

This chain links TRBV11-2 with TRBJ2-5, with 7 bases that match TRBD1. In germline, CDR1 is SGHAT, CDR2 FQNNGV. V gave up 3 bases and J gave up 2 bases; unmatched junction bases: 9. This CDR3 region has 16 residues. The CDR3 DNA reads TGTGCCAGCAGCTTTACACAGGGGTGGGGACAAGAGACCCAGTACTTC. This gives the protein CASSFTQGWGQETQYF.

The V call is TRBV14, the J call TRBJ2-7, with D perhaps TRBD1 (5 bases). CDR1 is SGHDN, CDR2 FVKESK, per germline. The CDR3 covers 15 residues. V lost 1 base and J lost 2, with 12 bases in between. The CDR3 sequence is CASSQGQSSPYEQYF. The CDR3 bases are TGTGCCAGCAGCCAAGGACAGAGTAGCCCCTACGAGCAGTACTTC. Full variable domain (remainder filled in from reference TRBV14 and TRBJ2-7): EAGVTQFPSHSVIEKGQTVTLRCDPISGHDNLYWYRRVMGKEIKFLLHFVKESKQDESGMPNNRFLAERTGGTYSTLKVQPAELEDSGVYFCASSQGQSSPYEQYFGPGTRLTVT.

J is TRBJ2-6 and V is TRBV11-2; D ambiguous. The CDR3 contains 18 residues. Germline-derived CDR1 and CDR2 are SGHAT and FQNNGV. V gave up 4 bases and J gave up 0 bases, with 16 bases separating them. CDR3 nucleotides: TGTGCCAGCAGCTCCTGGGCAGCAGTCAGCTCTGGGGCCAACGTCCTGACTTTC. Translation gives CASSSWAAVSSGANVLTF.

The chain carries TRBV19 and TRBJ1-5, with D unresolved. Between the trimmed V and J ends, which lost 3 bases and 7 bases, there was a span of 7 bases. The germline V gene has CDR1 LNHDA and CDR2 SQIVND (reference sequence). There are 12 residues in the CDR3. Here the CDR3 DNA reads TGTGCCAGTAGTATTGGCCAGCAGCCCCAGCATTTT. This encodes CASSIGQQPQHF.